Presented here are 15 T cell receptor beta chains from one specimen sequenced in a study of blood T cell repertoires in COVID-19. The repertoire was sequenced with immunoSEQ multiplex PCR; TCRdb's copy has only in-frame clones and lacks some. Of about 270,000 clones in the sample, approximately 87% were seen once. The sequenced sample was peripheral blood. The source is a woman younger than 45 with COVID-19, enrolled during active disease.

The gene calls are TRBV2 and TRBJ1-1, with 7 bases fitting TRBD1. V was pared by 7 bases and J by 5 bases, with 19 bases of the junction left unmatched. Germline CDR1 is SNHLY and CDR2 is FYNNEI. This CDR3 region has 17 residues. The chain's CDR3 is CASNQRTGVGVRTEAFF. The CDR3 bases are TGTGCCAGCAACCAACGAACAGGGGTTGGAGTAAGGACTGAAGCTTTCTTT.

The chain recombines TRBV9 with TRBJ1-2, with no clear D. The length of the CDR3 is 15 residues. The germline V gene has CDR1 SGDLS and CDR2 YYNGEE. Trimming left V 7 bases short and J 2 bases short, with 18 bases between. The CDR3 DNA reads TGTGCCAGCGGAGCTCGACGAGGGCCCAACTATGGCTACACCTTC. This sequence encodes CASGARRGPNYGYTF.

The gene calls are TRBV19 and TRBJ2-3; no clear D. CDR3 length: 14 amino acids. In germline, CDR1 is LNHDA, CDR2 SQIVND (reference sequence). V lost 5 bases and J lost 0, with 9 bases in between. CDR3 region: CASSPRRSTDTQYF. The CDR3 DNA reads as TGTGCCAGTAGTCCTAGACGGAGCACAGATACGCAGTATTTT. Looking up the rest from reference TRBV19 and TRBJ2-3 gives the full variable domain: DGGITQSPKYLFRKEGQNVTLSCEQNLNHDAMYWYRQDPGQGLRLIYYSQIVNDFQKGDIAEGYSVSREKKESFPLTVTSAQKNPTAFYLCASSPRRSTDTQYFGPGTRLTVL.

The CDR3 sequence is CASSIGTSGADTQYF. DNA for the CDR3: TGTGCCAGTAGTATCGGGACTAGCGGGGCAGATACGCAGTATTTT. The rearrangement joins TRBV19 to TRBJ2-3; 13 positions agree with TRBD2. This CDR3 has 15 residues. After removal of 3 bases from V and 4 bases from J, the junction contained 1 base not matched to a gene. Germline V gives CDR1 LNHDA, CDR2 SQIVND (reference sequence).

The V and J genes are TRBV9 and TRBJ1-2; D may be TRBD1 (6 bases). CDR1 SGDLS and CDR2 YYNGEE come from the germline V gene. V was shortened by 3 bases and J by 5 bases, with 14 bases between the two germline ends. The CDR3 totals 14 residues. CDR3 in amino acids: CASSEGHSVYGYTF. Here the CDR3 DNA reads TGTGCCAGCAGCGAGGGACATAGCGTATATGGCTACACCTTC.

This clone was seen just once. The chain is built from TRBV11-2 and TRBJ1-1, with a tentative D call TRBD1 (5 bases). Germline-derived CDR1 and CDR2 are SGHAT and FQNNGV. V lost 2 bases and J lost 3, with 16 bases in between. The CDR3 is 16 amino acids. The CDR3 protein is CASSLNTGRGDTEAFF. The CDR3 DNA reads as TGTGCCAGCAGCTTAAACACTGGGAGGGGTGACACTGAAGCTTTCTTT.

This chain links TRBV4-1 with TRBJ2-1, with D possibly TRBD2 on 6 matching bases. V gave up 2 bases and J gave up 7 bases, with 12 bases separating them. Looked up from germline, CDR1 is MGHRA and CDR2 is YSYEKL. This CDR3 is 14 amino acids long. CDR3 residues: CASSQPTAGNEQFF. The DNA for the CDR3 is TGCGCCAGCAGCCAACCTACCGCGGGGAATGAGCAGTTCTTC.

The chain couples TRBV29-1 to TRBJ1-2, with D possibly matching TRBD1 (5 bases). The V gene lost 3 bases and the J gene lost 4 bases, with 9 bases spanning the gap. Germline CDR1 is SQVTM and CDR2 is ANQGSEA. This CDR3 contains 12 residues. The chain's CDR3 is CSVEDMAYGYTF. In DNA form, the CDR3 reads TGCAGCGTTGAGGACATGGCCTATGGCTACACCTTC.

The V gene is TRBV2, the J gene TRBJ2-1; 12 positions match TRBD2. V gave up 6 bases and J gave up 9 bases; unmatched junction bases: 3. Germline V CDR1 and CDR2: SNHLY, FYNNEI. The CDR3 contains 13 residues. In DNA, the CDR3 is TGTGCCAGCAGCGGACTAGCGGGGACTGAGCAGTTCTTC. It encodes CASSGLAGTEQFF.

CDR3 protein: CASSSQSGSTYEQYF. In DNA form, the CDR3 reads TGTGCCAGCAGCTCCCAGTCGGGATCGACCTACGAGCAGTACTTC. The chain has TRBV6-5 and TRBJ2-7, with D possibly being TRBD2 (5 bases). The V gene lost 6 bases and the J gene lost 2 bases, with 17 bases spanning the gap. Germline CDR1 reads MNHEY; CDR2 reads SVGAGI. This CDR3 comprises 15 residues.

This chain connects TRBV12-3 or TRBV12-4 to TRBJ1-1; perhaps TRBD1 as D (5 bases). The length of the CDR3 is 12 residues. V gave up 6 bases and J gave up 8 bases, with 13 bases separating them. The CDR3 sequence is CASSIRGAEAFF. As DNA, the CDR3 is TGTGCCAGCAGCATACGCGGGGCAGAAGCTTTCTTT.

The chain recombines TRBV6-5 with TRBJ2-7; no reliable D call. Between the trimmed V and J ends, which lost 0 bases and 2 bases, there was a span of 11 bases. This CDR3 is 15 amino acids long. CDR1 is MNHEY, CDR2 SVGAGI, per germline. The CDR3 DNA is TGTGCCAGCAGTTACTCGAGGAAGCTTGCCTACGAGCAGTACTTC. It yields the protein CASSYSRKLAYEQYF.

J is TRBJ1-5 and V is TRBV2; D possibly corresponds to TRBD1 (5 bases). With 6 bases removed from V and 1 base from J, the gap between germline ends came to 10 bases. Germline assignment: CDR1 SNHLY and CDR2 FYNNEI. The CDR3 is 14 residues long. The CDR3 sequence is CASRARQSNQPQHF. CDR3 DNA: TGTGCCAGCAGGGCCAGACAGAGCAATCAGCCCCAGCATTTT.

The V call is TRBV11-2, the J call TRBJ2-3, with TRBD2 identical over 8 bases. Germline V gene sequence: CDR1 SGHAT, CDR2 FQNNGV. V dropped 6 bases and J dropped 3; count of bases not matched to a gene: 8. The CDR3 totals 15 residues. The CDR3 DNA reads as TGTGCCAGCAGGAGTCCGGGGGGGCGAACAGATACGCAGTATTTT. Its translation: CASRSPGGRTDTQYF.

This chain links TRBV4-2 with TRBJ2-7; TRBD2 might be the D (6 bases). The CDR3 length is 14 residues. Germline CDR1 LGHNA, CDR2 YNFKEQ. Trimming stripped 4 bases from V and 6 bases from J, with 16 bases between. The CDR3 region has the DNA TGTGCCAGCAGCCCCGGGACTCCCGAGAGCGAGCAGTACTTC. This codes for CASSPGTPESEQYF.